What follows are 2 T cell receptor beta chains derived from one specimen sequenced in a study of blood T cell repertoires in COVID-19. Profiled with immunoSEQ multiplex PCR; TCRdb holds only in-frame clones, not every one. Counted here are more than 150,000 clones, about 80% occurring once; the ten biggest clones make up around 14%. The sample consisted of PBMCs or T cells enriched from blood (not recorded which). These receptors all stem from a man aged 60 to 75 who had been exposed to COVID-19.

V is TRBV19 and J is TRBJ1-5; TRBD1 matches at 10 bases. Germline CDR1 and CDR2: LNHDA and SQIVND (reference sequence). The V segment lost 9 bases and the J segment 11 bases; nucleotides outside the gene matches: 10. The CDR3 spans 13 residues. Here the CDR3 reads CASMGQGLGAQHF. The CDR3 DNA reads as TGTGCCAGCATGGGACAGGGGCTTGGAGCCCAGCATTTT.

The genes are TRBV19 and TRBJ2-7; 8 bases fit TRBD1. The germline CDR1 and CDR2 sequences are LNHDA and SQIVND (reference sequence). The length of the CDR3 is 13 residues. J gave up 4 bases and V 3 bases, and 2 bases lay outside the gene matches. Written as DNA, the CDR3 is TGTGCCAGTAGTATTTACAGGGGGTACGAGCAGTACTTC. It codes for CASSIYRGYEQYF.